This TCR beta chain was sequenced for a study of shared clonotypes between healthy human individuals. Each cell subset's genomic DNA was divided evenly among several immunoSEQ plates. Only in-frame clones appear in the TCRdb table, and some are missing; sequencing was by immunoSEQ multiplex PCR. Of nearly 2 million clones listed, roughly 94% are singletons. Study-level findings and limits: Only a few donors were included, so the genetic and exposure-history diversity represented was limited.

A note on this clone: Its antigen remains unidentified.

V lost 7 bases and J 2 bases, leaving 16 bases between the germline ends. Germline CDR1 MGHDK, CDR2 SYGVNS. This CDR3 region has 15 residues. Terminally differentiated effector memory CD45RA+ cells were excluded from the naive CD8 cells, which were CD45RO-negative and positively selected for CCR7. This TCR derives from a man aged 18 to 35 in good health. The V gene is TRBV25-1, the J gene TRBJ2-3; D not certain. Material: naive CD8+ T cells sorted from blood. CDR3 protein: CASKEGRGDTDTQYF. In DNA form, the CDR3 reads TGTGCCAGCAAAGAAGGGCGTGGGGACACAGATACGCAGTATTTT.